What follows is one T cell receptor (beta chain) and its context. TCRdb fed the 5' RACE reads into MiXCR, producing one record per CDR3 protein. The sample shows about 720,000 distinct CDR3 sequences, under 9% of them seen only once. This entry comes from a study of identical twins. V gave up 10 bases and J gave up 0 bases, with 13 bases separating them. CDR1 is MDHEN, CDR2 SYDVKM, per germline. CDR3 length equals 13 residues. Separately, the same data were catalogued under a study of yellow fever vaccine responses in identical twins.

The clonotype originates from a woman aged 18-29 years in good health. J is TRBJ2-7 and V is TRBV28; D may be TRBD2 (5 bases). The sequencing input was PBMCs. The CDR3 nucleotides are TGTGCCACCGAGGATGGGAGCTCCTACGAGCAGTACTTC. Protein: CATEDGSSYEQYF.